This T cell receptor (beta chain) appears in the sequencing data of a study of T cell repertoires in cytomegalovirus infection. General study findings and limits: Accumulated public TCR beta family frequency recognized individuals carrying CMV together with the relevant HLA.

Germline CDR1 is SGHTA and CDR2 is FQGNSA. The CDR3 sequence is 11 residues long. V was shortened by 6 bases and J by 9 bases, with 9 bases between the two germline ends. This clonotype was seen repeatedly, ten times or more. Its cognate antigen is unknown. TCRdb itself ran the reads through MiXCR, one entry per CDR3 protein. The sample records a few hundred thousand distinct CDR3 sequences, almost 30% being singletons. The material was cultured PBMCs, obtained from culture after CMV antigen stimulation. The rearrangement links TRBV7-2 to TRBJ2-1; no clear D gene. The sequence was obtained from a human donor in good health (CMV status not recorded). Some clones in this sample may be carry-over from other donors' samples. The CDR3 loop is CASSLVGEQFF. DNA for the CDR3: TGTGCCAGCAGTTTGGTTGGTGAGCAGTTCTTC. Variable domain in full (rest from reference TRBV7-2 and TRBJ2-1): GAGVSQSPSNKVTEKGKDVELRCDPISGHTALYWYRQSLGQGLEFLIYFQGNSAPDKSGLPSDRFSAERTGGSVSTLTIQRTQQEDSAVYLCASSLVGEQFFGPGTRLTVL.